This is a list of T cell receptor beta chains from one sample in a study of cytomegalovirus exposure and HLA in healthy donors. Method: immunoSEQ multiplex PCR; TCRdb's copy keeps in-frame clones and lacks some. This sample has roughly 100,000 clones, with 12% to 15% found just once. Sequencing was carried out using PBMCs. The receptors were sampled from a female donor in good health and CMV-seronegative. Each CDR3 is given with its conserved first and last residue. A D gene is named only where the DNA matches it firmly. Clone size is not always given. Where it is, it says once, few, many or a class for expanded clones.

V gene	D gene	J gene	clone size	CDR3 protein	CDR3 DNA
TRBV29-1	-	TRBJ1-1	few	CSVAAGVQANTEAFF	TGCAGCGTTGCCGCCGGAGTACAGGCGAACACTGAAGCTTTCTTT
TRBV4-1	-	TRBJ1-5	once	CASSQSESQPQHF	TGCGCCAGCAGCCAGAGTGAGAGTCAGCCCCAGCATTTT
TRBV7-9	TRBD1	TRBJ2-7	-	CASSPSPDRDSYEQYF	TGTGCCAGCAGCCCCTCCCCGGACAGGGACTCCTACGAGCAGTACTTC
TRBV5-1	TRBD1	TRBJ2-7	few	CASSFEGAIDEQYF	TGCGCCAGCAGCTTTGAGGGGGCAATAGACGAGCAGTACTTC
TRBV27	TRBD2	TRBJ2-1	-	CASVRRSGVFHEQFF	TGTGCCAGCGTTAGGCGTAGCGGGGTGTTTCATGAGCAGTTCTTC
TRBV4-3	TRBD1	TRBJ1-1	few	CASSPRTGVEAFF	TGCGCCAGCAGCCCACGGACAGGAGTGGAAGCTTTCTTT
TRBV19	-	TRBJ1-5	few	CASTVDRNSNQPQHF	TGTGCCAGTACCGTAGACAGGAATAGCAATCAGCCCCAGCATTTT
TRBV5-1	TRBD2	TRBJ2-1	-	CATRLAGEYNEQFF	TGCGCCACCAGGCTAGCGGGGGAGTACAATGAGCAGTTCTTC
TRBV5-8	TRBD1	TRBJ2-5	-	CASSADRVQETQYF	TGTGCCAGCAGCGCGGACAGGGTCCAAGAGACCCAGTACTTC
TRBV28	-	TRBJ1-5	few	CASSSLAGPDQPQHF	TGTGCCAGCAGTTCCCTAGCCGGACCGGATCAGCCCCAGCATTTT
TRBV27	TRBD1	TRBJ2-5	few	CASSQTRQGTETQYF	TGTGCCAGCAGCCAAACACGACAGGGTACAGAGACCCAGTACTTC
TRBV27	-	TRBJ2-2	few	CASSLTSIGELFF	TGTGCCAGCAGTCTCACAAGTATCGGGGAGCTGTTTTTT
TRBV27	TRBD2	TRBJ2-1	-	CATSGAGGYNEQFF	TGTGCCACCTCCGGGGCGGGGGGCTACAATGAGCAGTTCTTC
TRBV5-4	TRBD1	TRBJ1-1	-	CASSWTGRTEAFF	TGTGCCAGCAGTTGGACAGGGCGCACTGAAGCTTTCTTT
TRBV4-2	-	TRBJ2-7	-	CASSQDLDSGYEQYF	TGTGCCAGCAGCCAAGATTTGGACAGTGGCTACGAGCAGTACTTC
TRBV5-6	TRBD2	TRBJ2-3	-	CASSLRTSGRAGADTQYF	TGTGCCAGCAGCCTAAGGACTAGCGGGAGGGCCGGAGCAGATACGCAGTATTTT
TRBV15	TRBD1	TRBJ2-3	-	CATSRRQGGDTQYF	TGTGCCACCAGCAGACGACAGGGGGGCGATACGCAGTATTTT
TRBV9	TRBD2	TRBJ2-7	-	CASSVASGGLYEQYF	TGTGCCAGCAGCGTAGCGAGCGGGGGTCTCTACGAGCAGTACTTC
TRBV5-4	-	TRBJ1-2	-	CASSLDSPNYGYTF	TGTGCCAGCAGCTTGGACAGCCCGAACTATGGCTACACCTTC
TRBV4-1	TRBD1	TRBJ1-1	few	CASSLRAGTGGQGLNTEAFF	TGCGCCAGCAGCCTTCGAGCAGGGACAGGGGGCCAGGGGCTGAACACTGAAGCTTTCTTT
TRBV6-4	TRBD2	TRBJ2-1	-	CASSVKAGVNEQFF	TGTGCCAGCAGTGTTAAAGCGGGGGTGAATGAGCAGTTCTTC
TRBV10-3	-	TRBJ2-2	-	CAISGGVAGNTGELFF	TGTGCCATCAGTGGGGGAGTTGCGGGGAACACCGGGGAGCTGTTTTTT
TRBV9	-	TRBJ2-3	few	CASSVGGRSTDTQYF	TGTGCCAGCAGCGTAGGGGGGCGGAGCACAGATACGCAGTATTTT
TRBV18	-	TRBJ2-5	few	CASSPGRNQETQYF	TGTGCCAGCTCACCGGGGCGAAACCAAGAGACCCAGTACTTC
TRBV27	-	TRBJ2-5	-	CASSLKGGYQETQYF	TGTGCCAGCAGTCTCAAGGGGGGGTACCAAGAGACCCAGTACTTC
TRBV5-1	-	TRBJ1-1	few	CASSLGGNTEAFF	TGCGCCAGCAGCTTGGGAGGGAACACTGAAGCTTTCTTT
TRBV27	-	TRBJ2-1	-	CASSYGVYNEQFF	TGTGCCAGCTCATACGGGGTGTACAATGAGCAGTTCTTC
TRBV5-6	TRBD1	TRBJ2-2	few	CASSHRDRGAGELFF	TGTGCCAGCAGCCACCGGGACAGGGGAGCCGGGGAGCTGTTTTTT
TRBV2	-	TRBJ1-6	few	CASRQVMRNSPLHF	TGTGCCAGCAGACAGGTAATGAGGAATTCACCCCTCCACTTT
TRBV4-3	TRBD2	TRBJ2-1	-	CASSQDWGLAGGQFF	TGCGCCAGCAGCCAAGATTGGGGACTAGCGGGGGGGCAGTTCTTC
TRBV11-2	-	TRBJ1-1	-	CASSRDGGWVSAEAFF	TGTGCCAGCAGCCGGGACGGGGGTTGGGTATCCGCTGAAGCTTTCTTT
TRBV7-9	TRBD2	TRBJ2-1	-	CASSSTSGGAYNEQFF	TGTGCCAGCAGCTCGACTAGCGGGGGGGCCTACAATGAGCAGTTCTTC
TRBV15	-	TRBJ1-4	-	CATSRDSRGIGEKLFF	TGTGCCACCAGCAGAGATTCAAGGGGAATCGGGGAAAAACTGTTTTTT
TRBV30	-	TRBJ2-1	-	CAWSLAGAEQFF	TGTGCCTGGTCTTTGGCAGGCGCTGAGCAGTTCTTC
TRBV5-6	-	TRBJ2-6	few	CASSWRGLSGANVLTF	TGTGCCAGCAGCTGGCGAGGCCTCTCTGGGGCCAACGTCCTGACTTTC
TRBV2	-	TRBJ2-7	few	CASSGQLSSYEQYF	TGTGCCAGCAGCGGACAATTGAGCTCCTACGAGCAGTACTTC
TRBV11-2	-	TRBJ2-1	-	CASSFSGTASNEQFF	TGTGCCAGCAGCTTCTCCGGGACTGCAAGCAATGAGCAGTTCTTC
TRBV30	TRBD1	TRBJ1-1	-	CAWSVQQGFAFF	TGTGCCTGGAGTGTACAACAGGGGTTCGCTTTCTTT
TRBV6-6	TRBD1	TRBJ2-7	few	CASSPGQGGEQYF	TGTGCCAGCAGCCCGGGACAGGGTGGGGAGCAGTACTTC
TRBV5-1	TRBD1	TRBJ2-7	-	CASSLGVTGLHYEQYF	TGCGCCAGCAGCTTGGGGGTGACAGGGCTCCACTACGAGCAGTACTTC
TRBV28	-	TRBJ1-1	few	CASRAGWTEAFF	TGTGCCAGCAGGGCAGGGTGGACTGAAGCTTTCTTT
TRBV2	TRBD2	TRBJ2-3	-	CASSGLAGGSGDTQYF	TGTGCCAGCAGTGGACTAGCGGGGGGGTCAGGAGATACGCAGTATTTT
TRBV6-5	TRBD1	TRBJ2-5	few	CASSTFGQGVETQYF	TGTGCCAGCAGCACCTTTGGACAGGGGGTAGAGACCCAGTACTTC
TRBV10-3	-	TRBJ2-1	-	CAISEEGHGSYNEQFF	TGTGCCATCAGTGAAGAGGGCCACGGCTCCTACAATGAGCAGTTCTTC
TRBV4-3	-	TRBJ1-6	few	CASSWSYRVMRSPLHF	TGCGCCAGCAGCTGGTCCTACAGGGTAATGCGTTCACCCCTCCACTTT
TRBV7-2	TRBD2	TRBJ2-7	-	CASSLSSGGAYEQYF	TGTGCCAGCAGCTTATCTAGCGGGGGGGCCTACGAGCAGTACTTC